Reported below is one TCR beta chain. The CDR3 runs to 13 residues. Germline CDR1 reads SGHTS; CDR2 reads YDEGEE. V lost 0 bases to trimming and J lost 4 bases, with 7 bases between them. These data belong to a study of shared clonotypes between healthy human individuals. Clones were sequenced by immunoSEQ multiplex PCR, and TCRdb holds only the in-frame ones, with some missing. Of about 2.4 million clones detected, 80% to 95% appear once; the ten largest clones hold approximately 0.37%. The source material was naive CD4+ T cells from PBMCs. The sample's subset: CD45RA+ positively selected. This chain links TRBV5-8 with TRBJ1-2; D is uncertain. This sequence was found in a man aged 18 to 29 in good health. Some clones in this sample may be carry-over from other donors' samples. In DNA form, the CDR3 reads TGTGCCAGCAGCTTGGCGGGCTTCTATGGCTACACCTTC. Residues: CASSLAGFYGYTF.